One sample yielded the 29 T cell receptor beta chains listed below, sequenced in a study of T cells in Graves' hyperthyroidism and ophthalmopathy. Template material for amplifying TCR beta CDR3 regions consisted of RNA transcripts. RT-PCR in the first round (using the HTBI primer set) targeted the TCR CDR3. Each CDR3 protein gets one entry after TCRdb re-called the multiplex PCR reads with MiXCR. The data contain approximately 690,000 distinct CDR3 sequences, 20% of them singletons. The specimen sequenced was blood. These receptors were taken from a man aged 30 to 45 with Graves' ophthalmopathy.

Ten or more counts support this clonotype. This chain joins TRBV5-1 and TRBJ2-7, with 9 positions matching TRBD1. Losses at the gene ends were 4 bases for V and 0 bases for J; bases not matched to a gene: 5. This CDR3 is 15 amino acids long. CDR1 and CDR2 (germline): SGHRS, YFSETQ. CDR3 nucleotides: TGCGCCAGCAGCACCGGACAGGGGAACTCCTACGAGCAGTACTTC. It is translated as CASSTGQGNSYEQYF.

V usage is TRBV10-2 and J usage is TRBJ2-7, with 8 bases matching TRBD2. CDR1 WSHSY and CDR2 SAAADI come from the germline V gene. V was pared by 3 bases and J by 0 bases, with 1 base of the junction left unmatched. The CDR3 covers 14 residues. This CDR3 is CASSESGGSYEQYF. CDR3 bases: TGCGCCAGCAGTGAAAGCGGGGGCTCCTACGAGCAGTACTTC.

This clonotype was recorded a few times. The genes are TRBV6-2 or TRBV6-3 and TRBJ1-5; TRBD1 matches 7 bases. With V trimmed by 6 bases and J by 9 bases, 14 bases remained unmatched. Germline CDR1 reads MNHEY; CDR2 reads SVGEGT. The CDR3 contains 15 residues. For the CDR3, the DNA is TGTGCCAGCAGCACCGAGGGCAGGGGGATCCTGCCCCAGCATTTT. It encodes CASSTEGRGILPQHF.

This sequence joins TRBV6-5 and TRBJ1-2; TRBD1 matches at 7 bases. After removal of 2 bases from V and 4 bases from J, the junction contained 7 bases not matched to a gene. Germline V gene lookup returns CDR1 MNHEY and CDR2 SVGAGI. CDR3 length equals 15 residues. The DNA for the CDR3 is TGTGCCAGCAGTTACGGTGAACAGGGGTTCTATGGCTACACCTTC. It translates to CASSYGEQGFYGYTF.

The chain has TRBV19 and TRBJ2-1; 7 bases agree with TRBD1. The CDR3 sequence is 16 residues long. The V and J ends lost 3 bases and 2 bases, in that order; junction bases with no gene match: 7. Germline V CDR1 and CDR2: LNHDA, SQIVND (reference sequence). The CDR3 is CASSIKGDRPYNEQFF. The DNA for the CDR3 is TGTGCCAGTAGTATCAAGGGGGACAGACCCTACAATGAGCAGTTCTTC. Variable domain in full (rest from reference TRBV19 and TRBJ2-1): DGGITQSPKYLFRKEGQNVTLSCEQNLNHDAMYWYRQDPGQGLRLIYYSQIVNDFQKGDIAEGYSVSREKKESFPLTVTSAQKNPTAFYLCASSIKGDRPYNEQFFGPGTRLTVL.

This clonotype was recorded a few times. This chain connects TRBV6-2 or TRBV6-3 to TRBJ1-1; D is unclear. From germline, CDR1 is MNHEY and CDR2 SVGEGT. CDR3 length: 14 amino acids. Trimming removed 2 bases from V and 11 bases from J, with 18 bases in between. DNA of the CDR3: TGTGCCAGCAGTTACGTTCCCGAGGCCGGGTTTGCTTTCTTT. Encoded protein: CASSYVPEAGFAFF.

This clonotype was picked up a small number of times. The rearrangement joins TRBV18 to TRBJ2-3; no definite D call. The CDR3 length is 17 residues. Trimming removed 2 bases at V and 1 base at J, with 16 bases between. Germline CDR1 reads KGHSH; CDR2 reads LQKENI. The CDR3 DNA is TGTGCCAGCTCACCAATGGCCGGGCTTGGTGGCACAGATACGCAGTATTTT. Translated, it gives CASSPMAGLGGTDTQYF.

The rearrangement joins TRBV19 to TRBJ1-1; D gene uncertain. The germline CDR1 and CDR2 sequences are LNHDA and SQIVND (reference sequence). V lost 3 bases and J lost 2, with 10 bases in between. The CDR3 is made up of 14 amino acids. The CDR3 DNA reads TGTGCCAGTAGTATTACAGTTACTAACACTGAAGCTTTCTTT. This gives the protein CASSITVTNTEAFF.

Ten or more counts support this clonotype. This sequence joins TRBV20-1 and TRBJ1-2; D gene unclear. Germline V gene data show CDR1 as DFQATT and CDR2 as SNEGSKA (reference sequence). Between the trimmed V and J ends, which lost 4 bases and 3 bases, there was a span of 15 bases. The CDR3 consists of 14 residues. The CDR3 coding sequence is TGCAGTGCTAACCCGACATTGGTGCACTATGGCTACACCTTC. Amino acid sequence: CSANPTLVHYGYTF.

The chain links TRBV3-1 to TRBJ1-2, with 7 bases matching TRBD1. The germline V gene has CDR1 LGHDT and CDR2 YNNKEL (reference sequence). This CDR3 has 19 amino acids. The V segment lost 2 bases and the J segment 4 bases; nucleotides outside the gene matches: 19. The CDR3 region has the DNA TGTGCCAGCAGCCAACCGATCTACAGGGGCAGAAATTTGGGCTATGGCTACACCTTC. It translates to CASSQPIYRGRNLGYGYTF. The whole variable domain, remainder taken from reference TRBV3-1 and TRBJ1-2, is DTAVSQTPKYLVTQMGNDKSIKCEQNLGHDTMYWYKQDSKKFLKIMFSYNNKELIINETVPNRFSPKSPDKAHLNLHINSLELGDSAVYFCASSQPIYRGRNLGYGYTFGSGTRLTVV.

CDR3 amino acids: CATSDSEPGGNTEAFF. DNA for the CDR3: TGTGCCACCAGTGATTCTGAACCAGGGGGTAACACTGAAGCTTTCTTT. The chain joins TRBV24-1 to TRBJ1-1, with 7 bases that match TRBD1. V was clipped by 2 bases and J by 2 bases; unmatched bases: 7. The CDR3 length is 16 residues. Germline V gives CDR1 KGHDR, CDR2 SFDVKD.

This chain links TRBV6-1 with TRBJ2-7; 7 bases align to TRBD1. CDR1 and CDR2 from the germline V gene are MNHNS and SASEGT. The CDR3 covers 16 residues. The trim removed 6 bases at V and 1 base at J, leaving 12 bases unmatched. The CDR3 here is CASSSRTGTKSYEQYF. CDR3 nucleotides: TGTGCCAGCAGCTCGAGGACAGGAACGAAATCCTACGAGCAGTACTTC.

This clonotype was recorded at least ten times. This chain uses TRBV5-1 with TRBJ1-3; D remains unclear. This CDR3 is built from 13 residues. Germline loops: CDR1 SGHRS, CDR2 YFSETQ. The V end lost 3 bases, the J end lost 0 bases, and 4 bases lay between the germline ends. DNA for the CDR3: TGCGCCAGCAGCTCGGGCTCTGGAAACACCATATATTTT. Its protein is CASSSGSGNTIYF.

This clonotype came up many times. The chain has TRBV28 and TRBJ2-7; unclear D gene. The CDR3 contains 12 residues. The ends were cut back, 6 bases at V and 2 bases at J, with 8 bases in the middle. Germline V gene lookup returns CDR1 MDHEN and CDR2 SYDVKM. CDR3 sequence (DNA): TGTGCCAGCAGGTATGGGACCTACGAGCAGTACTTC. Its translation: CASRYGTYEQYF.

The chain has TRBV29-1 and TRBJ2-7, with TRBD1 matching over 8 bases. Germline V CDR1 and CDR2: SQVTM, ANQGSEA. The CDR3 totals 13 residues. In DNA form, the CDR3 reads TGCAACGCCGGACAGGGTCTCGAGTACGAGCAGTACTTC. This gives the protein CNAGQGLEYEQYF.

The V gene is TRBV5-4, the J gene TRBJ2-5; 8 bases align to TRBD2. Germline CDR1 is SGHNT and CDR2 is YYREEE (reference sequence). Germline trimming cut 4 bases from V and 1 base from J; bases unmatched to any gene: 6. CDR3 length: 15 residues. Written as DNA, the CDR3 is TGTGCCAGCAGCCGGGGGGGGGGCGTCCAAGAGACCCAGTACTTC. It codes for CASSRGGGVQETQYF.

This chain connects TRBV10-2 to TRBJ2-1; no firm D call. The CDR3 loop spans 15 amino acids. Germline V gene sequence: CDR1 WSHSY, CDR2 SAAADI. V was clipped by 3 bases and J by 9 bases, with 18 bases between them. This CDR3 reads CASSEPTFRGGEQFF. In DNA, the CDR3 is TGCGCCAGCAGTGAACCGACCTTCCGAGGCGGTGAGCAGTTCTTC.

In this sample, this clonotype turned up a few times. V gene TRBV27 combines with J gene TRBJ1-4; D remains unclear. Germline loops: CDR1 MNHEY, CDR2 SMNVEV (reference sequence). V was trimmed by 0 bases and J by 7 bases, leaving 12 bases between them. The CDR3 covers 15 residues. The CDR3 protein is CASSLSGQRSEKLFF. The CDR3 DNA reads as TGTGCCAGCAGTTTATCCGGGCAGAGAAGTGAAAAACTGTTTTTT.

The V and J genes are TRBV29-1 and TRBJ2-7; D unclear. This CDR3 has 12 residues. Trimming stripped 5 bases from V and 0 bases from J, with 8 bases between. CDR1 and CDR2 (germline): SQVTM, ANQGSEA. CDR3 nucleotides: TGCAGCGTTCAACAGTCCTCCTACGAGCAGTACTTC. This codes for CSVQQSSYEQYF.

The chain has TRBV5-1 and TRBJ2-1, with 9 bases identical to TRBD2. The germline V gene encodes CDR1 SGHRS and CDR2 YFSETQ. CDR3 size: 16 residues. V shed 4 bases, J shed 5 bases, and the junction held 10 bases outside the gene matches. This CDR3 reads CASSQGAGGPHNEQFF. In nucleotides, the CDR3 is TGCGCCAGCAGCCAAGGAGCGGGAGGACCCCACAATGAGCAGTTCTTC.

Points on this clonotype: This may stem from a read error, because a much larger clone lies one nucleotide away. CDR3: CASSPGHRGSYEQFF. The CDR3, as DNA: TGTGCCAGCAGCCCAGGCCACAGGGGGAGCTATGAGCAGTTCTTC. This chain connects TRBV7-3 to TRBJ2-1; 8 bases align to TRBD1. After removal of 5 bases from V and 8 bases from J, the junction contained 11 bases not matched to a gene. The CDR3 extends over 15 amino acids. Looked up from germline, CDR1 is SGHTA and CDR2 is FQGTGA.

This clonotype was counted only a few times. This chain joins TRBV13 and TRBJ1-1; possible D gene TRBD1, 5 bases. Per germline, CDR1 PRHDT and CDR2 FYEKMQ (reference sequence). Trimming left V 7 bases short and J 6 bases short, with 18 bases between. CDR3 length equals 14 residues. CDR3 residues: CASIQRGQGPEAFF. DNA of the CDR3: TGTGCCAGCATCCAGAGAGGGCAGGGACCTGAAGCTTTCTTT. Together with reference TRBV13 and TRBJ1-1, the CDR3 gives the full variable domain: AAGVIQSPRHLIKEKRETATLKCYPIPRHDTVYWYQQGPGQDPQFLISFYEKMQSDKGSIPDRFSAQQFSDYHSELNMSSLELGDSALYFCASIQRGQGPEAFFGQGTRLTVV.

The CDR3 sequence is CASTSSTPTDTQYF. The CDR3 bases are TGTGCCAGCACTTCTAGTACCCCCACAGATACGCAGTATTTT. The V gene is TRBV28, the J gene TRBJ2-3; D unclear. V gave up 7 bases and J gave up 2 bases, with 13 bases separating them. The CDR3 consists of 14 residues. The V gene's germline CDR1 is MDHEN and CDR2 SYDVKM.

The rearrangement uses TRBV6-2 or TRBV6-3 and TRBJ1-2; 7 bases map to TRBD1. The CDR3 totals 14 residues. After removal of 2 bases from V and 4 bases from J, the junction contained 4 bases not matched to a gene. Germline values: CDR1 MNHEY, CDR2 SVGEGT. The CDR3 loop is CASSYDRAGYGYTF. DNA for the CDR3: TGTGCCAGCAGTTACGACAGGGCGGGCTATGGCTACACCTTC.

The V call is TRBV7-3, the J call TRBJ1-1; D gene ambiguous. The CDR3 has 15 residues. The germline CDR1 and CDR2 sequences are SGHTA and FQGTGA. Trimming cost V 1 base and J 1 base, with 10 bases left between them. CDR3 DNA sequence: TGTGCCAGCAGCTTAAGCCCAGTCCAGAACACTGAAGCTTTCTTT. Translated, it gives CASSLSPVQNTEAFF.

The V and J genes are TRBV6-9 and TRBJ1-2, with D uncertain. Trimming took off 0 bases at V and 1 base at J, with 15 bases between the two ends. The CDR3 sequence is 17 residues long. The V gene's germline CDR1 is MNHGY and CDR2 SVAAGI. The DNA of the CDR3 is TGTGCCAGCAGTTATTCGCGCGCTAGGGAGCTTAACTATGGCTACACCTTC. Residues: CASSYSRARELNYGYTF.

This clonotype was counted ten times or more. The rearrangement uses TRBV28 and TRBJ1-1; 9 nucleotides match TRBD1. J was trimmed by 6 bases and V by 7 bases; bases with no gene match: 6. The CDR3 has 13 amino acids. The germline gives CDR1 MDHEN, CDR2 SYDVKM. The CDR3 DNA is TGTGCCAGCATTACAGGGGGCGCATCTGAAGCTTTCTTT. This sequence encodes CASITGGASEAFF.

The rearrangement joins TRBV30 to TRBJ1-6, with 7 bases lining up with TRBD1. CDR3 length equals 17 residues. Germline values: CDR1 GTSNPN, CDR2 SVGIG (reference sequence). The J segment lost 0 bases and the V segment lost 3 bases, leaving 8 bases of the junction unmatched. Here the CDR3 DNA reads TGTGCCTGGAGCGAAGGGACAGTAAGCTCCTATAATTCACCCCTCCACTTT. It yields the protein CAWSEGTVSSYNSPLHF.

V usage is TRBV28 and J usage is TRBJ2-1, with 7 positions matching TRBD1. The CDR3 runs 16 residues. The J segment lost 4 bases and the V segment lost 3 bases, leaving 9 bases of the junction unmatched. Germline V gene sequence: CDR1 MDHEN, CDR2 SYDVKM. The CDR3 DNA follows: TGTGCCAGCAGTTTGCCTCGACAGGGCCCGTACAATGAGCAGTTCTTC. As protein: CASSLPRQGPYNEQFF.